The next 5 T cell receptor beta chains were all read from a single sample in a study of CXCR3-negative and CXCR3-positive naive CD8 T cells. General study points: Naive cells with CXCR3 showed TRB CDR3s that were more hydrophobic than those in CXCR3-negative naive cells.

These TCRs are of unknown antigen specificity. UMI-labeled 5' RACE yielded the TRB cDNA libraries. TCRdb reprocessed the 5' RACE reads; each CDR3 protein has one entry and no DNA is given. The repertoire table contains approximately 90,000 distinct CDR3 sequences. Sequencing was performed on naive CXCR3+ CD8+ T cells from blood. Noted subset: CD45RO-CCR7+CD27+CD95- naive CD8+ T cells expressing CXCR3 (TNR3+). All receptors derive from a human donor in good health. Some clones in this sample may be carry-over from other donors' samples.

CDR3 residues: CASSYFPSGADTQYF. The chain is built from TRBV6-5 and TRBJ2-3; the TCRdb D gene call, TRBD2, has no DNA to confirm it. Germline V gene sequence: CDR1 MNHEY, CDR2 SVGAGI. This CDR3 has 15 residues.

The chain is built from TRBV12-3 or TRBV12-4 and TRBJ2-1. There are 15 residues in the CDR3. CDR3: CASSLTDSSYNEQFF.

This chain joins TRBV4-2 and TRBJ2-5; checking the TCRdb D call of TRBD2 is not possible without DNA. The CDR3 has 16 residues. CDR1 and CDR2 (germline): LGHNA, YNFKEQ. CDR3 in amino acids: CASSQDPSGGGETQYF.

The rearrangement links TRBV29-1 to TRBJ2-7; the D gene TCRdb calls, TRBD1, cannot be checked with no DNA. CDR3 size: 13 residues. Germline V gene data show CDR1 as SQVTM and CDR2 as ANQGSEA. The CDR3 region is CSVGQADSYEQYF.

The V call is TRBV12-3 or TRBV12-4, the J call TRBJ2-1; the D gene TCRdb calls, TRBD1, cannot be checked with no DNA. This CDR3 is 15 amino acids long. The CDR3 is CASQLGGHSYNEQFF.